The T cell receptor beta chain under discussion was sequenced for a study of cytomegalovirus exposure and HLA in healthy donors. 60 Vbeta and 13 Jbeta primers were used in PCR. Method: immunoSEQ multiplex PCR; TCRdb's copy keeps in-frame clones and lacks some. The sample holds 200,000 or so clones, over 65% seen once. The germline V gene has CDR1 MGHRA and CDR2 YSYEKL. The CDR3 sequence is 16 residues long. Whole-study findings and limits: The authors considered a cluster of highly shared sequence variants likely to be a sequencing artifact. Compared with the roughly 700-donor mean, an Asian-associated ancestry cluster reportedly had fewer N-insertions, according to a later analysis.

With respect to this clone: Its antigen is unknown.

The clonotype comes from a young man in good health and CMV-seronegative. Sequencing input: PBMCs. This sequence joins TRBV4-1 and TRBJ2-5, with 9 bases aligning to TRBD1. The assigned J gene may be wrong: the sequence end matches TRBJ2-7 better. CDR3 region: CASSLQPGQGSYEQYF. The DNA of the CDR3 is TGCGCCAGCAGCCTTCAGCCGGGACAGGGCTCCTACGAGCAGTACTTC.